Below, one T cell receptor beta chain is given with its context. The data stem from a study of blood T cells in healthy people across ages. A sample-barcoded 5' primer and a J-beta primer mix were used in a second PCR of roughly 7 to 11 cycles. Each cDNA was tagged by a template-switch adaptor containing 12 random nucleotides. TCRdb reanalysed the 5' RACE reads using MiXCR and keeps one entry per CDR3 protein. The sample yields 1,800,000 or so distinct CDR3 sequences, more than 35% seen once. The V and J ends lost 5 bases and 1 base respectively, with 21 bases between them. CDR1 is MGHRA and CDR2 is YSYEKL in the germline V gene. The CDR3 length is 17 residues.

The origin of this receptor is a human donor in good health. Material for sequencing was blood. The genes are TRBV4-1 and TRBJ2-7; D is possibly TRBD1 or TRBD2 (5 bases each). In DNA, the CDR3 is TGCGCCAGCAGCTGGACTCCGGGGCGCGGAGGTTCCTACGAGCAGTACTTC. Amino acid sequence: CASSWTPGRGGSYEQYF.